These 18 T cell receptor beta chains came from one sample sequenced in a study of T-cell reconstitution after alpha-beta-depleted transplantation in children. Unique molecular identifiers were incorporated into the prepared TCRbeta library. TCRdb reprocessed the PCR reads with MiXCR, giving one entry per CDR3 protein. The sample contains a few hundred thousand distinct CDR3 sequences, roughly 13% of which appear only once. Sequencing used PBMCs, mostly from graft donor cells, obtained 360 days after TCRalphabeta/CD19-depleted stem cell transplant. The receptors were sampled from a male patient between 10 and 17 years old who had a stem cell transplant for acute myeloid leukemia, so the T cells may come from the graft donor.

This clonotype was recorded at least ten times. The chain couples TRBV28 to TRBJ2-7; possibly TRBD1 or TRBD2 for D (5 bases each). With 3 bases removed from V and 3 bases from J, the gap between germline ends came to 15 bases. Germline CDR1 reads MDHEN; CDR2 reads SYDVKM. CDR3 length: 15 amino acids. The CDR3 reads CASSFLQGPFYEQYF. The CDR3 nucleotides are TGTGCCAGCAGTTTTCTCCAGGGACCTTTCTACGAGCAGTACTTC.

This clonotype came up many times. The chain uses TRBV7-2 and TRBJ2-5; the D gene is possibly TRBD2 (5 bases). The germline V gene has CDR1 SGHTA and CDR2 FQGNSA. The CDR3 spans 13 residues. Trimming shortened V by 6 bases and J by 1 base, and 9 bases separated the two germline ends. CDR3 residues: CASSRSVQETQYF. CDR3 coding DNA: TGTGCCAGCAGTCGTAGCGTCCAAGAGACCCAGTACTTC.

This clonotype was recorded a few times. The gene calls are TRBV20-1 and TRBJ2-1; 12 positions match TRBD2. There are 17 residues in the CDR3. Germline CDR1 DFQATT, CDR2 SNEGSKA (reference sequence). V trimming: 3 bases; J trimming: 2 bases; junction bases outside the gene matches: 8. The CDR3 DNA sequence: TGCAGTGCTAGTAGGGCTAGCGGGAGGGGCGCCTACAATGAGCAGTTCTTC. Translating gives CSASRASGRGAYNEQFF.

The sample holds many counts of this clonotype. The CDR3 DNA reads TGTGCCCCCAGTTGTGCTAGCGGGAGCCCCGGGGAGCTGTTTTTT. Protein sequence: CAPSCASGSPGELFF. This rearrangement joins TRBV6-5 to TRBJ2-2; 10 positions match TRBD2. From germline, CDR1 is MNHEY and CDR2 SVGAGI. Germline trimming cut 11 bases from V and 6 bases from J; bases unmatched to any gene: 12. CDR3 length equals 15 residues.

The sample holds a few counts of this clonotype. J is TRBJ2-2 and V is TRBV19, with 9 bases aligning to TRBD1. The junction had 8 bases not matched to a gene; V was cut back by 7 bases and J by 5 bases. Germline V CDR1 and CDR2: LNHDA, SQIVND (reference sequence). The length of the CDR3 is 15 residues. Here the CDR3 reads CASTPTGGYTGELFF. In nucleotides, the CDR3 is TGTGCCAGTACTCCGACAGGGGGTTATACCGGGGAGCTGTTTTTT.

This clonotype was observed a handful of times. The chain couples TRBV12-3 or TRBV12-4 to TRBJ2-3; a possible D gene is TRBD2 (5 bases). Trimming took off 2 bases at V and 2 bases at J, with 14 bases between the two ends. The CDR3 is 16 amino acids. CDR3 loop: CASSLLRLAYTDTQYF. CDR3 bases: TGTGCCAGCAGTTTACTTCGCCTAGCATACACAGATACGCAGTATTTT.

This clonotype was seen repeatedly, ten times or more. The J gene is TRBJ2-1, the V gene TRBV4-3, with TRBD2 identical over 10 bases. Germline V gene sequence: CDR1 LGHNA, CDR2 YSLEER. The CDR3 runs to 16 residues. V gave up 0 bases and J gave up 6 bases; unmatched junction bases: 5. The CDR3 is CASSQDRASGSNEQFF. Here the CDR3 DNA reads TGCGCCAGCAGCCAAGATAGGGCTAGCGGGAGCAATGAGCAGTTCTTC.

V and J are TRBV14 and TRBJ2-1; TRBD2 aligns across 10 bases. The CDR3 is made up of 18 amino acids. CDR1 SGHDN and CDR2 FVKESK come from the germline V gene. The trim removed 5 bases at V and 4 bases at J, leaving 14 bases unmatched. The CDR3 loop is CASSTFNNPSGSYNEQFF. In nucleotides, the CDR3 is TGTGCCAGCAGCACTTTCAATAACCCTAGCGGGAGTTACAATGAGCAGTTCTTC.

The sample holds many counts of this clonotype. V gene TRBV7-2 combines with J gene TRBJ2-7; TRBD2 aligns across 7 bases. Per germline, CDR1 SGHTA and CDR2 FQGNSA. The ends lost 1 base at V and 3 bases at J; junction bases unmatched: 6. The CDR3 extends over 15 amino acids. The CDR3 sequence: CASSLVSSGGYEQYF. CDR3 DNA sequence: TGTGCCAGCAGCTTAGTTAGCTCGGGAGGCTACGAGCAGTACTTC.

This clonotype has just a few counts. The genes are TRBV29-1 and TRBJ1-1; TRBD1 might be the D (6 bases). Germline CDR1 reads SQVTM; CDR2 reads ANQGSEA. The CDR3 is 12 amino acids. V was shortened by 1 base and J by 7 bases, with 10 bases between the two germline ends. The CDR3, as DNA: TGCAGCGTTGAAGCAGGGGAGATTGAAGCTTTCTTT. It translates to CSVEAGEIEAFF.

This clonotype was seen more than once but under ten times. The chain joins TRBV7-2 to TRBJ2-1; D remains unclear. Germline V gene sequence: CDR1 SGHTA, CDR2 FQGNSA. This CDR3 spans 15 amino acids. V was shortened by 2 bases and J by 2 bases, with 10 bases between the two germline ends. CDR3 DNA sequence: TGTGCCAGCAGCTTAACGGCAATAACCTACAATGAGCAGTTCTTC. It encodes CASSLTAITYNEQFF. The full variable domain, in which reference TRBV7-2 and TRBJ2-1 provide the parts outside the CDR3, is GAGVSQSPSNKVTEKGKDVELRCDPISGHTALYWYRQSLGQGLEFLIYFQGNSAPDKSGLPSDRFSAERTGGSVSTLTIQRTQQEDSAVYLCASSLTAITYNEQFFGPGTRLTVL.

This clonotype was counted only a few times. V and J are TRBV20-1 and TRBJ2-1; 9 nucleotides line up with TRBD2. CDR1 DFQATT and CDR2 SNEGSKA come from the germline V gene (reference sequence). The CDR3 totals 14 residues. Trimming took 5 bases from V and 4 from J; bases not matched to a gene: 6. CDR3 sequence reads: CSAESGGRYNEQFF. The CDR3 DNA sequence: TGCAGTGCTGAGAGCGGGGGGAGGTACAATGAGCAGTTCTTC.

Only a few counts were recorded for this clonotype. The chain combines TRBV5-1 with TRBJ1-4; 8 bases fit TRBD1. The junction had 13 bases not matched to a gene; V was cut back by 4 bases and J by 8 bases. The CDR3 covers 16 residues. Germline V gives CDR1 SGHRS, CDR2 YFSETQ. The CDR3 DNA is TGCGCCAGCAGCCCTGGAACAGGGGGAGGAAAAGAAAAACTGTTTTTT. It encodes CASSPGTGGGKEKLFF.

This rearrangement joins TRBV5-5 to TRBJ2-7, with 11 bases that match TRBD2. V was pared by 4 bases and J by 6 bases, with 12 bases of the junction left unmatched. This CDR3 comprises 16 residues. Germline assignment: CDR1 SGHKS and CDR2 YYEKEE (reference sequence). CDR3 sequence: CASSLPTSGSLGEQYF. DNA for the CDR3: TGTGCCAGCAGCCTCCCTACTAGCGGGAGTTTAGGCGAGCAGTACTTC.

V is TRBV24-1 and J is TRBJ2-1, with no clear D. Trimming cost V 9 bases and J 6 bases, with 17 bases left between them. CDR1 and CDR2 from the germline V gene are KGHDR and SFDVKD. The CDR3 has 14 residues. The CDR3 bases are TGTGCCACCGGTGGCGTCCCAAACTTCAATGAGCAGTTCTTC. Protein product: CATGGVPNFNEQFF.

This clonotype was recorded at least ten times. CDR3: CSALRTYEQYF. CDR3 DNA sequence: TGCAGTGCCTTAAGAACCTACGAGCAGTACTTC. J is TRBJ2-7 and V is TRBV20-1; unclear D gene. Trimming removed 6 bases at V and 2 bases at J, with 8 bases between. CDR3 length: 11 amino acids. From germline, CDR1 is DFQATT and CDR2 SNEGSKA (reference sequence).

This clonotype came up a few times. The rearrangement uses TRBV20-1 and TRBJ2-7, with 12 bases that match TRBD2. The CDR3 is 13 residues long. V shed 6 bases and J 4 bases; nucleotides not matched to a gene: 4. Germline V gene sequence: CDR1 DFQATT, CDR2 SNEGSKA (reference sequence). CDR3: CSAHGLAGYEQYF. The CDR3 DNA reads as TGCAGTGCCCACGGACTAGCGGGATACGAGCAGTACTTC.

The rearrangement links TRBV6-5 to TRBJ2-2, with D uncertain. There are 13 residues in the CDR3. V was shortened by 4 bases and J by 8 bases, with 11 bases between the two germline ends. Germline V gene sequence: CDR1 MNHEY, CDR2 SVGAGI. CDR3 protein: CASSLLSGGELFF. CDR3 bases: TGTGCCAGCAGTTTGCTATCGGGTGGGGAGCTGTTTTTT.